The rows below give T cell receptor beta chains drawn from one sample of a study of shared clonotypes between healthy human individuals. Sequencing used immunoSEQ multiplex PCR; TCRdb keeps in-frame clones, though not all of them. Among approximately 250,000 clones listed, 50% to 75% were seen once. Sequenced material: memory CD4+ T cells sorted from blood. These receptors were obtained from a man aged 30 to 39 in good health. Both conserved end residues are part of each CDR3. A D gene is named only where the DNA matches it firmly. Expanded clones get a size class; other rows say once, few or many, or leave the size out.

abundance,j_gene,d_gene,v_gene,len,CDR3aa,CDR3nt
-,TRBJ2-1,-,TRBV7-8,17,CASSFQISGSSYNEQFF,TGTGCCAGCAGCTTCCAGATTAGCGGCAGCTCCTACAATGAGCAGTTCTTC
few,TRBJ2-1,TRBD2,TRBV7-3,16,CASRISGSGVHNEQFF,TGTGCCAGCAGAATTAGCGGGAGCGGGGTACACAATGAGCAGTTCTTC
-,TRBJ2-1,-,TRBV5-5,15,CASSFHISPSDEQFF,TGTGCCAGCAGTTTCCACATCTCTCCCTCCGATGAGCAGTTCTTC
-,TRBJ2-5,TRBD2,TRBV7-2,15,CASSLQLAGSVAQYF,TGTGCCAGCAGTCTTCAACTAGCGGGGTCAGTGGCCCAGTACTTC
-,TRBJ2-1,-,TRBV5-4,18,CASTLGRKQRTIYNEQFF,TGTGCCAGCACCCTGGGGAGGAAGCAGCGGACCATCTACAATGAGCAGTTCTTC
-,TRBJ2-3,-,TRBV15,13,CATRGGSTDTQYF,TGTGCCACCAGGGGGGGAAGCACAGATACGCAGTATTTT
few,TRBJ2-7,-,TRBV18,14,CASSPPALPYEQYF,TGTGCCAGCTCACCACCGGCATTACCCTACGAGCAGTACTTC
-,TRBJ2-7,-,TRBV6-1,14,CASNSQINSYEQYF,TGTGCCAGCAATTCTCAGATAAACTCCTACGAGCAGTACTTC
-,TRBJ2-1,-,TRBV18,13,CASSPKSSVEQFF,TGTGCCAGCTCACCTAAATCGTCGGTTGAGCAGTTCTTC
-,TRBJ1-4,-,TRBV7-2,15,CASSGAFATNEKLFF,TGTGCCAGCAGCGGAGCGTTTGCAACTAATGAAAAACTGTTTTTT
-,TRBJ2-7,-,TRBV7-8,15,CASRRIRDPSYEQYF,TGTGCCAGCAGGCGAATCCGGGATCCAAGCTACGAGCAGTACTTC
-,TRBJ1-2,-,TRBV28,14,CASSSPGQGSVRTF,TGTGCCAGCAGTTCCCCAGGGCAGGGTTCGGTGCGCACCTTC
-,TRBJ2-7,-,TRBV2,13,CASSVQGYSEQYF,TGTGCCAGCAGTGTTCAGGGGTATAGCGAGCAGTACTTC
few,TRBJ2-5,-,TRBV2,12,CASGLLRETQYF,TGTGCCAGCGGGCTCCTCCGGGAGACCCAGTACTTC
few,TRBJ2-3,TRBD2,TRBV19,12,CASSTVAGTQYF,TGTGCCAGTAGTACAGTAGCGGGTACGCAGTATTTT
-,TRBJ2-7,-,TRBV7-9,12,CASSLTGYEQYF,TGTGCCAGCAGCTTGACAGGCTACGAGCAGTACTTC
once,TRBJ2-2,-,TRBV10-1,15,CASSLSQGITGELFF,TGCGCCAGCAGCCTCTCTCAGGGGATCACCGGGGAGCTGTTTTTT
-,TRBJ1-4,TRBD1,TRBV7-9,17,CASSDRGRKGTNEKLFF,TGTGCCAGCAGCGACAGGGGGCGAAAGGGCACTAATGAAAAACTGTTTTTT
-,TRBJ2-1,TRBD2,TRBV11-3,15,CASSPGASGNNEQFF,TGTGCCAGCAGCCCAGGGGCTAGCGGGAACAATGAGCAGTTCTTC
-,TRBJ2-1,TRBD2,TRBV5-1,13,CASGLAGVGEQFF,TGCGCCAGCGGACTAGCGGGAGTAGGTGAGCAGTTCTTC
few,TRBJ1-5,-,TRBV28,15,CASTLPRGSNQPQHF,TGTGCCAGCACTCTACCACGGGGAAGCAATCAGCCCCAGCATTTT
-,TRBJ2-7,TRBD1,TRBV5-3,13,CATARDRQYEQYF,TGTGCCACCGCCCGGGACAGGCAGTACGAGCAGTACTTC
few,TRBJ2-3,-,TRBV10-3,16,CAIRGSASESTDTQYF,TGTGCCATCCGCGGCTCGGCTAGCGAAAGCACAGATACGCAGTATTTT
-,TRBJ2-1,-,TRBV7-2,13,CASSLNTLNEQFF,TGTGCCAGCAGCTTAAATACCTTGAATGAGCAGTTCTTC
-,TRBJ2-4,TRBD1,TRBV4-1,17,CASSSPGQGATKNIQYF,TGCGCCAGCAGCTCCCCCGGGCAGGGGGCAACCAAAAACATTCAGTACTTC
few,TRBJ2-7,TRBD1,TRBV9,13,CASSVVLQGIQYF,TGTGCCAGCAGCGTAGTGTTACAGGGGATACAGTACTTC
-,TRBJ1-5,-,TRBV7-9,14,CASSFTSRGQPQHF,TGTGCCAGCAGCTTTACTTCGAGGGGCCAGCCCCAGCATTTT
few,TRBJ2-7,-,TRBV5-5,13,CASSLRESYEQYF,TGTGCCAGCAGCTTGCGAGAATCCTACGAGCAGTACTTC
-,TRBJ1-5,-,TRBV28,15,CASSPPLQADQPQHF,TGTGCCAGCAGTCCCCCTTTGCAGGCGGATCAGCCCCAGCATTTT
once,TRBJ2-7,TRBD1,TRBV6-6,13,CASSWGQSYEQYF,TGTGCCAGCAGTTGGGGACAGTCCTACGAGCAGTACTTC
many,TRBJ2-7,TRBD2,TRBV7-8,14,CASSLIGLATEQYF,TGTGCCAGCAGCTTAATCGGACTAGCGACCGAGCAGTACTTC
-,TRBJ1-1,-,TRBV5-1,13,CASSLAGDGGAFF,TGCGCCAGCAGCTTGGCGGGGGACGGAGGGGCTTTCTTT
many,TRBJ2-5,-,TRBV5-1,18,CASSLVTSASRGQETQYF,TGCGCCAGCAGCTTGGTTACATCGGCGTCACGGGGCCAAGAGACCCAGTACTTC
-,TRBJ2-5,-,TRBV25-1,14,CASTSGAAQETQYF,TGTGCCAGCACTTCCGGCGCGGCCCAAGAGACCCAGTACTTC
-,TRBJ2-7,TRBD2,TRBV7-9,16,CASSLGSAGGPYEQYF,TGTGCCAGCAGCTTAGGGTCAGCGGGAGGGCCATACGAGCAGTACTTC
-,TRBJ2-7,-,TRBV7-8,13,CASSLLTGGEQYF,TGTGCCAGCAGCTTGCTGACAGGCGGCGAGCAGTACTTC
-,TRBJ2-7,-,TRBV6-1,13,CASTLSTPYEQYF,TGTGCCAGCACCCTGAGCACCCCCTACGAGCAGTACTTC
-,TRBJ2-1,-,TRBV10-2,14,CASRGVGVSNEQFF,TGCGCCAGCCGCGGGGTGGGGGTTTCTAATGAGCAGTTCTTC
-,TRBJ1-1,-,TRBV10-1,14,CASSVGGLNTEAFF,TGCGCCAGCAGTGTTGGGGGCCTGAACACTGAAGCTTTCTTT
-,TRBJ2-5,-,TRBV6-6,14,CASGIGGGRETQYF,TGTGCCAGCGGTATAGGAGGAGGTAGAGAGACCCAGTACTTC
-,TRBJ1-4,-,TRBV7-2,12,CASAGYNEKLFF,TGTGCCAGCGCGGGGTATAATGAAAAACTGTTTTTT
-,TRBJ2-3,-,TRBV7-2,14,CASSFDLSTDTQYF,TGTGCCAGCAGCTTCGACCTTAGCACAGATACGCAGTATTTT
-,TRBJ2-7,TRBD2,TRBV2,15,CASRHLAGVGDEQYF,TGTGCCAGCAGACACTTAGCGGGAGTAGGTGATGAGCAGTACTTC
-,TRBJ2-1,TRBD2,TRBV7-2,15,CASSTTSGNYNEQFF,TGTGCCAGCAGTACGACTAGCGGGAACTACAATGAGCAGTTCTTC
-,TRBJ2-1,-,TRBV7-3,15,CASSYLDVQGNEQFF,TGTGCCAGCAGCTACTTGGACGTCCAGGGCAATGAGCAGTTCTTC
few,TRBJ2-7,-,TRBV7-2,15,CASSPRPGETYEQYF,TGTGCCAGCAGCCCCCGACCGGGAGAGACCTACGAGCAGTACTTC
-,TRBJ2-1,-,TRBV28,17,CASSSPWQGDSYNEQFF,TGTGCCAGCAGTTCCCCATGGCAAGGAGACTCCTACAATGAGCAGTTCTTC
-,TRBJ2-1,TRBD2,TRBV5-5,16,CASSLVLAGGYNEQFF,TGTGCCAGCAGCTTGGTACTAGCGGGAGGGTACAATGAGCAGTTCTTC
few,TRBJ1-2,-,TRBV6-1,15,CASSPAQRGYYGYTF,TGTGCCAGCAGCCCTGCTCAAAGGGGCTACTATGGCTACACCTTC
once,TRBJ1-1,-,TRBV7-9,11,CASSRWAEAFF,TGTGCCAGCAGCCGGTGGGCTGAAGCTTTCTTT
-,TRBJ1-3,-,TRBV10-3,14,CAISPGILGNTIYF,TGTGCCATCAGTCCGGGGATCTTGGGAAACACCATATATTTT
-,TRBJ2-4,TRBD1,TRBV19,15,CASSIIGTGSDIQYF,TGTGCCAGTAGTATAATAGGGACAGGGTCGGACATTCAGTACTTC